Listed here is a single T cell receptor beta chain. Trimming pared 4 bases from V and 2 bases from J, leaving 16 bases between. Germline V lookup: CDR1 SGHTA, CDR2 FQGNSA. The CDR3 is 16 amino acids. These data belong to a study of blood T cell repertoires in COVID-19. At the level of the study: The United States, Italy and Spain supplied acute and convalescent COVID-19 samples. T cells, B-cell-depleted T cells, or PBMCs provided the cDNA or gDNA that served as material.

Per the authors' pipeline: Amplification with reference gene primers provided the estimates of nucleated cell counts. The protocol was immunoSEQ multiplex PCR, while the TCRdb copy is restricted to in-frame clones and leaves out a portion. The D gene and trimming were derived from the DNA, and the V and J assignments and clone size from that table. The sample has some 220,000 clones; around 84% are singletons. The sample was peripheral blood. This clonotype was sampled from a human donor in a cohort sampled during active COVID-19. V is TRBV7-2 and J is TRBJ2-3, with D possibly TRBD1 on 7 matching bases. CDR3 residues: CASSSLGGTVTDTQYF. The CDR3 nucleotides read TGTGCCAGCAGCTCTCTTGGCGGGACAGTCACAGATACGCAGTATTTT.